Below, 5 T cell receptor beta chains from the same sample are listed, as sequenced in a study of cytomegalovirus exposure and HLA in healthy donors. The PCR contained 60 Vbeta and 13 Jbeta primers. Clones were sequenced by immunoSEQ multiplex PCR, and TCRdb holds only the in-frame ones, with some missing. Of around 280,000 clones in the sample, around nine tenths were seen once. The specimen sequenced was PBMCs. These receptors were collected from a woman aged 18-29 years in good health and CMV-seronegative.

This rearrangement joins TRBV1 to TRBJ1-1. TRBV1 represents a pseudogene. The CDR3 covers 15 residues. CDR3 region: CTSSPIAQVGTEAFF. The CDR3 DNA sequence: TGCACCAGCAGCCCGATCGCCCAAGTCGGGACTGAAGCTTTCTTT.

This clone appeared once. The chain has TRBV2 and TRBJ1-5; D is undetermined. The V gene lost 3 bases and the J gene lost 3 bases, with 9 bases spanning the gap. There are 14 residues in the CDR3. Germline V lookup: CDR1 SNHLY, CDR2 FYNNEI. The CDR3 nucleotides read TGTGCCAGCAGTGAGGGCAGCACCAATCAGCCCCAGCATTTT. Protein: CASSEGSTNQPQHF.

Notes on this clone: Other DNA sequences of this sample code for an identical CDR3. V is TRBV5-6 and J is TRBJ2-4, with 8 bases that match TRBD1. The length of the CDR3 is 16 residues. The V gene end was trimmed by 2 bases and the J gene end by 1 base; junction bases not matched to a gene: 5. Germline V gene sequence: CDR1 SGHDT, CDR2 YYEEEE. The CDR3 protein is CASSFPTGGAKNIQYF. DNA of the CDR3: TGTGCCAGCAGCTTCCCAACAGGGGGTGCCAAAAACATTCAGTACTTC. Drawing the rest from reference TRBV5-6 and TRBJ2-4, the complete variable domain is DAGVTQSPTHLIKTRGQQVTLRCSPKSGHDTVSWYQQALGQGPQFIFQYYEEEERQRGNFPDRFSGHQFPNYSSELNVNALLLGDSALYLCASSFPTGGAKNIQYFGAGTRLSVL.

CDR3: CASSRSGGAGEQFF. CDR3 in DNA: TGTGCCAGCAGTAGGAGCGGGGGGGCCGGTGAGCAGTTCTTC. This rearrangement joins TRBV6-5 to TRBJ2-1, with 10 bases matching TRBD2. Germline loops: CDR1 MNHEY, CDR2 SVGAGI. V trimming: 5 bases; J trimming: 9 bases; junction bases outside the gene matches: 7. The CDR3 is 14 residues long.

This sequence joins TRBV13 and TRBJ2-7; 7 bases agree with TRBD2. CDR3 length equals 17 residues. Looked up from germline, CDR1 is PRHDT and CDR2 is FYEKMQ (reference sequence). The trim removed 5 bases at V and 0 bases at J, leaving 13 bases unmatched. CDR3 DNA: TGTGCCAGCAGCCACGGACTAGAAGGGACCAGCTCCTACGAGCAGTACTTC. This encodes CASSHGLEGTSSYEQYF.